This TCR beta chain was identified in a study of T cell responses to AZD1222 COVID-19 vaccine. Libraries were prepared by immunoSEQ multiplex PCR; TCRdb keeps only in-frame clonotypes and omits some of them. The table shows more than 100,000 clones, with about 85% occurring only once. The V end lost 6 bases, the J end lost 4 bases, and 13 bases lay between the germline ends. Germline CDR1 reads MNHEY; CDR2 reads SVGAGI. This CDR3 has 13 amino acids. Details on this clone: Antigen unknown.

Study conclusions and caveats: Following two doses of AZD1222, Spike-specific TCR breadth and depth rose. Repertoires were obtained solely post-peak T cell response. Baseline testing showed seropositivity in only six AZD1222 recipients. With dominance at 160-218 and 743-854, vaccine-associated CD4 TCRs spanned spike.

The receptor's source is an adult in good health. Sequencing was performed on peripheral blood, taken on day 0 of AZD1222 vaccination. V usage is TRBV6-5 and J usage is TRBJ2-7, with D tentatively TRBD1 or TRBD2 (5 bases each). CDR3 sequence: CASSLGPLYEQYF. The CDR3 bases are TGTGCCAGCAGCTTGGGACCGCTTTACGAGCAGTACTTC.